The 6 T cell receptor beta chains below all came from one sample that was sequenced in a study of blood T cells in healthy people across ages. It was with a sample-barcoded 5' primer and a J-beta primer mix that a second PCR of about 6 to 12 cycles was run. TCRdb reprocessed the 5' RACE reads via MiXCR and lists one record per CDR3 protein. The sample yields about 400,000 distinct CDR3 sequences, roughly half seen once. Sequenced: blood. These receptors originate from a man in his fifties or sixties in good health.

The CDR3 DNA reads TGTGCCAGCAGCTTAGGACTCCTCTCCTACGAGCAGTACTTC. Residues: CASSLGLLSYEQYF. The chain joins TRBV7-8 to TRBJ2-7; D is unresolved. The CDR3 is 14 amino acids. The germline gives CDR1 SGHVS, CDR2 FQNEAQ. V was pared by 1 base and J by 0 bases, with 7 bases between.

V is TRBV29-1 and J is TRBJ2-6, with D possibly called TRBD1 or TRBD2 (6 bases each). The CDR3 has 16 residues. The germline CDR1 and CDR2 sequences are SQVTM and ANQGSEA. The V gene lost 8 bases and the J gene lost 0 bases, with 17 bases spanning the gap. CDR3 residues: CSYLSKGGSGANVLTF. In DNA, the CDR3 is TGCAGCTATCTCAGTAAGGGGGGCTCTGGGGCCAACGTCCTGACTTTC. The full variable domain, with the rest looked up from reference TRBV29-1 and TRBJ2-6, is SAVISQKPSRDICQRGTSLTIQCQVDSQVTMMFWYRQQPGQSLTLIATANQGSEATYESGFVIDKFPISRPNLTFSTLTVSNMSPEDSSIYLCSYLSKGGSGANVLTFGAGSRLTVL.

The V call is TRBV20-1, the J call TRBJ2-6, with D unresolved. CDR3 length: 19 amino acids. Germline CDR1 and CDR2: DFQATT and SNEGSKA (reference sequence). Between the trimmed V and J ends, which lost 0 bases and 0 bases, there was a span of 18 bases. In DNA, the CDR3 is TGCAGTGCTAGAGATGATCGGCAGGTTCCCTTCTCTGGGGCCAACGTCCTGACTTTC. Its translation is CSARDDRQVPFSGANVLTF.

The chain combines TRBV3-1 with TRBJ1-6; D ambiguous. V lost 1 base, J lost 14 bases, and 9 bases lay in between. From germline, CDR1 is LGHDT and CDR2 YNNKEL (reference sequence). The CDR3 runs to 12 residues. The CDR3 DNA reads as TGTGCCAGCAGCCAAGTAGGTACTACCCTCCACTTT. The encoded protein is CASSQVGTTLHF. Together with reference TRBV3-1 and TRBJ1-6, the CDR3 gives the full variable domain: DTAVSQTPKYLVTQMGNDKSIKCEQNLGHDTMYWYKQDSKKFLKIMFSYNNKELIINETVPNRFSPKSPDKAHLNLHINSLELGDSAVYFCASSQVGTTLHFGNGTRLTVT.

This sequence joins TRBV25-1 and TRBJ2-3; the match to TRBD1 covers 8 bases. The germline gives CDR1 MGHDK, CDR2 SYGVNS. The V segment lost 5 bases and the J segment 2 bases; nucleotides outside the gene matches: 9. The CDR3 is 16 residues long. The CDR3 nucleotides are TGTGCCAGCAGTCCGCCCCAGGGGGCGATCACAGATACGCAGTATTTT. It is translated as CASSPPQGAITDTQYF.

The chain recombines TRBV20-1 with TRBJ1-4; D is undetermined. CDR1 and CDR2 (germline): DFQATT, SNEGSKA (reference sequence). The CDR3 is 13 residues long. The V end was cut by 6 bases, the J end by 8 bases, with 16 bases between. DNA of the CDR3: TGCAGTGCGCAAAAAACAACGGGAGAAAAACTGTTTTTT. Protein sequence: CSAQKTTGEKLFF.